Following are 28 T cell receptor beta chains from one sample sequenced in a study of cytomegalovirus exposure and HLA in healthy donors. Here immunoSEQ multiplex PCR was the method, and the copy in TCRdb shows in-frame clones only, minus some. Of 50,000 or so clones listed, roughly nine tenths are singletons. Sequenced input: PBMCs. These receptors were collected from a woman in her thirties in good health and CMV-seronegative.

The V gene is TRBV28, the J gene TRBJ2-2; no definite D call. Per the germline V gene, CDR1 is MDHEN and CDR2 is SYDVKM. V was trimmed by 5 bases and J by 6 bases, leaving 16 bases between them. The CDR3 is made up of 15 amino acids. The CDR3 protein is CASSLDLAHAGELFF. In nucleotides, the CDR3 is TGTGCCAGCAGTCTAGATCTCGCTCATGCCGGGGAGCTGTTTTTT.

This chain links TRBV7-9 with TRBJ2-1, with TRBD2 matching over 7 bases. Germline-derived CDR1 and CDR2 are SEHNR and FQNEAQ (reference sequence). J lost 9 bases, V lost 1 base, and 9 bases had no gene match. CDR3 length: 15 amino acids. The CDR3 coding sequence is TGTGCCAGCAGCTTAGAGACTAGCACCATAGGTGAGCAGTTCTTC. Protein sequence: CASSLETSTIGEQFF. Supplemented by reference TRBV7-9 and TRBJ2-1, the full variable domain reads DTGVSQNPRHKITKRGQNVTFRCDPISEHNRLYWYRQTLGQGPEFLTYFQNEAQLEKSRLLSDRFSAERPKGSFSTLEIQRTEQGDSAMYLCASSLETSTIGEQFFGPGTRLTVL.

This chain uses TRBV6-1 with TRBJ2-1; 8 bases map to TRBD2. V shed 6 bases and J 2 bases; nucleotides not matched to a gene: 6. CDR1 and CDR2 (germline): MNHNS, SASEGT. There are 15 residues in the CDR3. The DNA of the CDR3 is TGTGCCAGCAGGGCCACTAGCGGCCCCTACAATGAGCAGTTCTTC. Translating it yields CASRATSGPYNEQFF.

The count of this clone is one. The gene calls are TRBV19 and TRBJ1-5; D is unresolved. Deletions cut 5 bases from V and 4 bases from J, with 15 bases between. Germline CDR1 LNHDA, CDR2 SQIVND (reference sequence). The CDR3 loop spans 15 amino acids. This chain's CDR3 is CASSQNGEMNQPQHF. CDR3 nucleotide sequence: TGTGCCAGTAGTCAAAACGGGGAAATGAATCAGCCCCAGCATTTT.

The V call is TRBV6-6, the J call TRBJ1-2, with 7 bases that match TRBD1. CDR3 length: 14 amino acids. Germline trimming cut 7 bases from V and 3 bases from J; bases unmatched to any gene: 8. Germline V gene lookup returns CDR1 MNHNY and CDR2 SVGAGI (reference sequence). DNA for the CDR3: TGTGCCAGCAAAGACAGGGAGAGAGACTATGGCTACACCTTC. Its translation: CASKDRERDYGYTF.

This clone was found a few times. The chain recombines TRBV5-1 with TRBJ2-3; 14 bases are a match to TRBD2. Losses at the gene ends were 0 bases for V and 6 bases for J; bases not matched to a gene: 6. The CDR3 is 17 residues long. From germline, CDR1 is SGHRS and CDR2 YFSETQ. The CDR3, as DNA: TGCGCCAGCAGCTTGGTCGGGACTAGCGGGAGTGGGGATACGCAGTATTTT. Its protein product is CASSLVGTSGSGDTQYF.

The CDR3 DNA reads TGTGCCACTAGGACACTCCTTGGTCAAGAGACCCAGTACTTC. The encoded protein is CATRTLLGQETQYF. The chain is built from TRBV2 and TRBJ2-5; D is possibly TRBD1 (5 bases). The V gene lost 10 bases and the J gene lost 2 bases, with 17 bases spanning the gap. This CDR3 is 14 amino acids long. Germline loops: CDR1 SNHLY, CDR2 FYNNEI.

For the CDR3, the DNA is TGTGCCAGCAAATTGTCGGGGGGCGGAGACTATGGCTACACCTTC. It is translated as CASKLSGGGDYGYTF. The V and J genes are TRBV7-3 and TRBJ1-2, with D possibly matching TRBD1 (6 bases). The CDR3 loop spans 15 amino acids. V dropped 7 bases and J dropped 3 bases, with 18 bases sitting between them. CDR1 and CDR2 from the germline V gene are SGHTA and FQGTGA.

This clone has only a few counts. At one boundary the junction diverges from the germline segment, which might be a read error. The V call is TRBV7-8, the J call TRBJ2-7; 9 nucleotides align to TRBD1. In germline, CDR1 is SGHVS, CDR2 FQNEAQ. The CDR3 is 11 residues long. The DNA of the CDR3 is TGTGCCAGCAGCTTATTTGGGGACAGGGCGTTC. This encodes CASSLFGDRAF.

V is TRBV5-1 and J is TRBJ1-1; D remains unclear. CDR1 is SGHRS, CDR2 YFSETQ, per germline. Trimming cost V 0 bases and J 0 bases, with 6 bases left between them. The CDR3 sequence is 14 residues long. The CDR3 region is CASSLGTLNTEAFF. The CDR3 DNA follows: TGCGCCAGCAGCTTGGGTACATTGAACACTGAAGCTTTCTTT.

The V call is TRBV10-2, the J call TRBJ2-5; 13 bases line up with TRBD2. The CDR3 length is 16 residues. Germline trimming cut 4 bases from V and 4 bases from J; bases unmatched to any gene: 6. The V gene's germline CDR1 is WSHSY and CDR2 SAAADI. The CDR3 protein is CASSGTSGRFGETQYF. CDR3 coding DNA: TGCGCCAGCAGTGGGACTAGCGGGAGATTTGGAGAGACCCAGTACTTC.

This clone was found once. The chain carries TRBV19 and TRBJ2-7; 9 positions agree with TRBD1. CDR1 and CDR2 (germline): LNHDA, SQIVND (reference sequence). CDR3 length: 15 residues. Germline trimming cut 5 bases from V and 2 bases from J; bases unmatched to any gene: 7. The CDR3 DNA follows: TGTGCCAGTAGTTGGACAGGGGATGGACCCTACGAGCAGTACTTC. This gives the protein CASSWTGDGPYEQYF.

The rearrangement uses TRBV4-3 and TRBJ1-4; TRBD1 agrees at 9 bases. Germline-derived CDR1 and CDR2 are LGHNA and YSLEER. This CDR3 comprises 16 residues. Trimming took 0 bases from V and 7 from J; bases not matched to a gene: 6. The CDR3 is CASSQDWTGEAEKLFF. Here the CDR3 DNA reads TGCGCCAGCAGCCAAGATTGGACAGGGGAAGCTGAAAAACTGTTTTTT.

CDR3 bases: TGTGCCAGCAGCTGCCTAATATTGGGACAGGGCGGCCAGCCCCAGCATTTT. This translates into CASSCLILGQGGQPQHF. The chain employs TRBV5-7 and TRBJ1-5; TRBD1 agrees at 9 bases. TRBV5-7 is filed as an ORF, its function uncertain. There are 17 residues in the CDR3. J was trimmed by 7 bases and V by 3 bases; bases with no gene match: 14.

The V and J genes are TRBV7-8 and TRBJ2-1; no reliable D call. The CDR3 loop spans 16 amino acids. Trimming removed 0 bases at V and 0 bases at J, with 9 bases between. Germline values: CDR1 SGHVS, CDR2 FQNEAQ. The CDR3 sequence is CASSLASGFSYNEQFF. CDR3 in DNA: TGTGCCAGCAGCTTAGCTTCCGGGTTCTCCTACAATGAGCAGTTCTTC.

The gene calls are TRBV29-1 and TRBJ1-5; a possible D gene is TRBD1 (6 bases). Germline V gene sequence: CDR1 SQVTM, CDR2 ANQGSEA. The CDR3 has 14 amino acids. V was trimmed by 6 bases and J by 11 bases, leaving 23 bases between them. The CDR3, as DNA: TGCAGCGTCGCCGGGGACACTGGTCTTACGGCCCAGCATTTT. Its translation: CSVAGDTGLTAQHF.

The rearrangement joins TRBV14 to TRBJ1-2; 7 bases align to TRBD1. There are 14 residues in the CDR3. The J segment lost 3 bases and the V segment lost 5 bases, leaving 6 bases of the junction unmatched. Germline CDR1 is SGHDN and CDR2 is FVKESK. CDR3 sequence: CASSKRQGDYGYTF. CDR3 nucleotides: TGTGCCAGCAGCAAAAGACAGGGCGACTATGGCTACACCTTC.

V and J are TRBV9 and TRBJ2-3; D might be TRBD2 (6 bases). V was clipped by 5 bases and J by 0 bases, with 16 bases between them. This CDR3 comprises 16 residues. Germline CDR1 SGDLS, CDR2 YYNGEE. CDR3 in DNA: TGTGCCAGCAGTGGTCCGGGACTTACTAGCACAGATACGCAGTATTTT. Translating it yields CASSGPGLTSTDTQYF.

This chain links TRBV19 with TRBJ2-3; weak D call: TRBD1 (5 bases). Deletions cut 5 bases from V and 3 bases from J, with 18 bases between. Germline CDR1 and CDR2: LNHDA and SQIVND (reference sequence). This CDR3 contains 16 residues. CDR3 sequence (DNA): TGTGCCAGTAGTGCATCAGGGTTTCTAGGGACAGATACGCAGTATTTT. As protein: CASSASGFLGTDTQYF.

This chain connects TRBV6-1 to TRBJ1-1, with D perhaps TRBD1 (5 bases). Germline V gene lookup returns CDR1 MNHNS and CDR2 SASEGT. The V end lost 0 bases, the J end lost 13 bases, and 18 bases lay between the germline ends. The CDR3 spans 14 residues. The CDR3 is CASSEAGGLRGDFF. The CDR3 region has the DNA TGTGCCAGCAGTGAAGCGGGAGGGCTCCGAGGGGATTTCTTT.

V usage is TRBV5-1 and J usage is TRBJ1-2, with unresolved D. CDR3 size: 15 residues. Trimming took 3 bases from V and 2 from J, leaving 14 bases between them. Germline lookup yields CDR1 SGHRS and CDR2 YFSETQ. CDR3 protein: CASSSDGLTNYGYTF. CDR3 nucleotide sequence: TGCGCCAGCAGCTCGGACGGACTAACCAACTATGGCTACACCTTC.

The count of this clone is one. V and J are TRBV7-4 and TRBJ1-5; 8 bases line up with TRBD1. The germline V gene encodes CDR1 SGHVT and CDR2 SQSDAQ. The CDR3 has 14 amino acids. J gave up 5 bases and V 5 bases, and 5 bases lay outside the gene matches. The CDR3 DNA sequence: TGTGCCAGCAGCCTAGACAGGGGTTATCAGCCCCAGCATTTT. Its translation is CASSLDRGYQPQHF.

The J gene is TRBJ2-2, the V gene TRBV27; 7 nucleotides agree with TRBD1. The CDR3 sequence is 15 residues long. Germline-derived CDR1 and CDR2 are MNHEY and SMNVEV (reference sequence). V dropped 0 bases and J dropped 7; count of bases not matched to a gene: 5. Here the CDR3 DNA reads TGTGCCAGCAGTTTATCGGGCGACAGGGACGGGGAGCTGTTTTTT. Translated: CASSLSGDRDGELFF.

The gene calls are TRBV7-9 and TRBJ2-1, with 15 bases fitting TRBD2. The germline V gene has CDR1 SEHNR and CDR2 FQNEAQ (reference sequence). The CDR3 totals 17 residues. Unmatched junction bases numbered 5, after V lost 2 bases and J lost 6 bases. As DNA, the CDR3 is TGTGCCAGCAGCTTAAGCGGACTAGCGGGAGGGGCCAATGAGCAGTTCTTC. As protein: CASSLSGLAGGANEQFF.

The chain joins TRBV25-1 to TRBJ1-1; D unresolved. Germline CDR1 is MGHDK and CDR2 is SYGVNS. V dropped 1 base and J dropped 5 bases, with 8 bases sitting between them. This CDR3 spans 13 amino acids. The CDR3 here is CASSESSATEAFF. Here the CDR3 DNA reads TGTGCCAGCAGTGAATCTAGTGCAACTGAAGCTTTCTTT.

The genes are TRBV29-1 and TRBJ2-1, with TRBD2 matching 9 bases. This CDR3 is built from 17 residues. Germline CDR1 and CDR2: SQVTM and ANQGSEA. J was trimmed by 5 bases and V by 1 base; bases with no gene match: 12. The CDR3: CSVEVPSGRKFNNEQFF. The CDR3 DNA follows: TGCAGCGTTGAAGTTCCGAGCGGGAGGAAGTTTAACAATGAGCAGTTCTTC.

This clone is a singleton in its sample. This CDR3 reads CAISESKGGSYNEQFF. The CDR3 region has the DNA TGTGCCATCAGTGAGTCTAAGGGAGGCTCCTACAATGAGCAGTTCTTC. V is TRBV10-3 and J is TRBJ2-1; a weak D match, TRBD2 (6 bases). The V end lost 0 bases, the J end lost 0 bases, and 9 bases lay between the germline ends. This CDR3 contains 16 residues. Germline loops: CDR1 ENHRY, CDR2 SYGVKD.

The chain joins TRBV6-5 to TRBJ1-1, with 9 positions matching TRBD1. J lost 4 bases, V lost 4 bases, and 7 bases had no gene match. The CDR3 loop spans 15 amino acids. Per the germline V gene, CDR1 is MNHEY and CDR2 is SVGAGI. The CDR3: CASSSVQGAVTEAFF. The CDR3 DNA sequence: TGTGCCAGCAGTTCCGTACAGGGGGCAGTCACTGAAGCTTTCTTT.